These 25 T cell receptor beta chains came from one sample sequenced in a study of response to subunit inactivated influenza vaccine. TCRdb ran MiXCR on the RT-PCR reads and lists one entry per CDR3 protein. The table includes a few hundred thousand distinct CDR3 sequences, 12% to 15% detected once. The specimen was PBMCs from blood, collected about 13 days after vaccination. These receptors were taken from a man between 50 and 59 years old who received an inactivated influenza vaccine.

The gene calls are TRBV6-1 and TRBJ1-5; the D is unclear. The CDR3 covers 13 residues. V was cut by 2 bases and J by 4 bases, with 6 bases left in between. Germline assignment: CDR1 MNHNS and CDR2 SASEGT. CDR3 protein: CASSEYVNQPQHF. Here the CDR3 DNA reads TGTGCCAGCAGTGAATATGTTAATCAGCCCCAGCATTTT.

This clonotype was found many times. The chain joins TRBV3-1 to TRBJ2-1, with TRBD1 matching 10 bases. Germline lookup yields CDR1 LGHDT and CDR2 YNNKEL (reference sequence). The length of the CDR3 is 18 residues. The junction had 12 bases not matched to a gene; V was cut back by 0 bases and J by 7 bases. The CDR3 DNA sequence: TGTGCCAGCAGCCAAGAATTCCCCGGGACAGGGGTGGTTAATGAGCAGTTCTTC. Protein: CASSQEFPGTGVVNEQFF.

This clonotype was picked up a small number of times. V usage is TRBV20-1 and J usage is TRBJ2-1; 7 nucleotides agree with TRBD2. CDR1 is DFQATT and CDR2 is SNEGSKA in the germline V gene (reference sequence). Trimming cost V 1 base and J 1 base; bases outside gene matches: 7. The CDR3 totals 16 residues. This CDR3 is CSARVASGDSYNEQFF. CDR3 coding DNA: TGCAGTGCTAGAGTGGCCAGCGGGGATTCCTACAATGAGCAGTTCTTC.

This clonotype was counted only a few times. The junction departs from the called germline gene at one end, perhaps through a read error. The chain recombines TRBV5-5 with TRBJ2-5; weak D call: TRBD2 (5 bases). This CDR3 has 11 amino acids. Germline V CDR1 and CDR2: SGHKS, YYEKEE (reference sequence). CDR3 loop: CASTRAETEYF. The CDR3 nucleotides read TGTGCCAGCACGCGGGCGGAGACCGAGTACTTC. The entire variable domain, with the rest obtained from reference TRBV5-5 and TRBJ2-5, is as follows: DAGVTQSPTHLIKTRGQQVTLRCSPISGHKSVSWYQQVLGQGPQFIFQYYEKEERGRGNFPDRFSARQFPNYSSELNVNALLLGDSALYLCASTRAETEYFGPGTRLLVL.

V gene TRBV20-1 combines with J gene TRBJ2-5; D is undetermined. With 8 bases removed from V and 4 bases from J, the gap between germline ends came to 17 bases. The CDR3 loop spans 13 amino acids. Germline CDR1 is DFQATT and CDR2 is SNEGSKA (reference sequence). The CDR3 reads CSSPPRTGETQYF. CDR3 DNA sequence: TGCAGTTCACCTCCGAGGACCGGAGAGACCCAGTACTTC.

The chain links TRBV20-1 to TRBJ2-3; 9 bases align to TRBD1. Germline CDR1 and CDR2: DFQATT and SNEGSKA (reference sequence). V lost 6 bases and J lost 0; bases outside the gene matches: 13. The CDR3 has 17 amino acids. CDR3 DNA sequence: TGCAGTGCCCCCGACAGGGGGTGGGCTTCTAGCACAGATACGCAGTATTTT. It encodes CSAPDRGWASSTDTQYF.

The rearrangement uses TRBV14 and TRBJ2-1, with D unclear. The germline gives CDR1 SGHDN, CDR2 FVKESK. This CDR3 is built from 15 residues. Between the trimmed V and J ends, which lost 1 base and 0 bases, there was a span of 7 bases. The CDR3 spells CASSQADISYNEQFF. Written as DNA, the CDR3 is TGTGCCAGCAGCCAAGCCGATATCTCCTACAATGAGCAGTTCTTC. Supplemented by reference TRBV14 and TRBJ2-1, the full variable domain reads EAGVTQFPSHSVIEKGQTVTLRCDPISGHDNLYWYRRVMGKEIKFLLHFVKESKQDESGMPNNRFLAERTGGTYSTLKVQPAELEDSGVYFCASSQADISYNEQFFGPGTRLTVL.

This chain connects TRBV20-1 to TRBJ2-3; 9 bases are a match to TRBD2. V lost 1 base and J lost 7; bases outside the gene matches: 6. The CDR3 length is 14 residues. The germline gives CDR1 DFQATT, CDR2 SNEGSKA (reference sequence). Here the CDR3 reads CSARVAGDLHTQYF. The CDR3 DNA sequence: TGCAGTGCTAGAGTAGCGGGGGATCTTCATACGCAGTATTTT.

This rearrangement joins TRBV10-3 to TRBJ2-1; 10 bases map to TRBD2. The germline CDR1 and CDR2 sequences are ENHRY and SYGVKD. The ends lost 9 bases at V and 4 bases at J; junction bases unmatched: 3. The CDR3 length is 13 residues. The CDR3 loop is CAITSGVYNEQFF. CDR3 bases: TGTGCCATAACTAGCGGGGTATACAATGAGCAGTTCTTC.

V is TRBV4-3 and J is TRBJ2-2; D remains ambiguous. Looked up from germline, CDR1 is LGHNA and CDR2 is YSLEER. The CDR3 extends over 17 amino acids. V gave up 0 bases and J gave up 0 bases, with 11 bases separating them. CDR3 amino acids: CASSQDLLVPNTGELFF. In DNA form, the CDR3 reads TGCGCCAGCAGCCAAGATCTCCTAGTCCCGAACACCGGGGAGCTGTTTTTT.

CDR3 loop: CASSVDRDYGYTF. For the CDR3, the DNA is TGTGCCAGCAGCGTAGACAGAGACTATGGCTACACCTTC. The chain links TRBV9 to TRBJ1-2; D uncertain. V was cut by 0 bases and J by 3 bases, with 6 bases left in between. This CDR3 spans 13 amino acids. The germline CDR1 and CDR2 sequences are SGDLS and YYNGEE.

V usage is TRBV18 and J usage is TRBJ1-2; TRBD1 is a possible D gene (6 bases). Trimming took off 2 bases at V and 8 bases at J, with 9 bases between the two ends. The CDR3 loop spans 12 amino acids. Germline V gene sequence: CDR1 KGHSH, CDR2 LQKENI. The CDR3 protein is CASSPDRTGYTF. CDR3 nucleotide sequence: TGTGCCAGCTCACCAGACAGGACCGGCTACACCTTC.

This clonotype has a handful of counts. The chain combines TRBV2 with TRBJ2-5; 10 nucleotides line up with TRBD2. With V trimmed by 6 bases and J by 5 bases, 9 bases remained unmatched. This CDR3 has 15 amino acids. CDR1 and CDR2 (germline): SNHLY, FYNNEI. CDR3 DNA sequence: TGTGCCAGCAGCCAGCGGGAGGGCCAGATGGAGACCCAGTACTTC. Its protein is CASSQREGQMETQYF.

The CDR3 loop is CASSHLISTDTQYF. CDR3 bases: TGTGCCAGCAGCCATCTGATTAGCACAGATACGCAGTATTTT. The rearrangement joins TRBV14 to TRBJ2-3, with no clear D. This CDR3 contains 14 residues. Trimming left V 3 bases short and J 0 bases short, with 7 bases between. CDR1 is SGHDN and CDR2 is FVKESK in the germline V gene.

This chain links TRBV10-3 with TRBJ2-7; D not resolved. This CDR3 is 12 amino acids long. Germline CDR1 is ENHRY and CDR2 is SYGVKD. The germline V and J ends were trimmed by 3 bases and 5 bases, with 8 bases remaining between them. CDR3 residues: CAISDFEDEQYF. CDR3 bases: TGTGCCATCAGTGACTTTGAGGACGAGCAGTACTTC.

The chain combines TRBV28 with TRBJ2-3; 7 bases fit TRBD2. The CDR3 totals 15 residues. V shed 4 bases and J 4 bases; nucleotides not matched to a gene: 8. Germline V gene data show CDR1 as MDHEN and CDR2 as SYDVKM. The CDR3 protein is CASSYPVGGADTQYF. DNA for the CDR3: TGTGCCAGCAGTTATCCGGTTGGGGGGGCAGATACGCAGTATTTT.

The chain carries TRBV4-2 and TRBJ1-2, with D maybe TRBD1 (6 bases). Germline loops: CDR1 LGHNA, CDR2 YNFKEQ. The CDR3 length is 16 residues. Trimming stripped 0 bases from V and 8 bases from J, with 19 bases between. CDR3 sequence (DNA): TGTGCCAGCAGCCAAGATCGTAGGGGGGACTACGCGGGCTACACCTTC. It is translated as CASSQDRRGDYAGYTF.

This clonotype came up a few times. The gene calls are TRBV4-1 and TRBJ2-5, with 12 bases fitting TRBD2. The CDR3 is made up of 17 amino acids. Unmatched junction bases numbered 10, after V lost 1 base and J lost 7 bases. CDR1 is MGHRA, CDR2 YSYEKL, per germline. The CDR3 sequence is CASSQGLAGVGVGTQYF. CDR3 in DNA: TGCGCCAGCAGCCAAGGACTAGCGGGAGTAGGAGTGGGGACCCAGTACTTC.

This clonotype was seen ten or more times. This rearrangement joins TRBV12-3 or TRBV12-4 to TRBJ2-1, with D perhaps TRBD1 (7 bases). Trimming shortened V by 1 base and J by 0 bases, and 13 bases separated the two germline ends. The CDR3 extends over 17 amino acids. CDR3 residues: CASSLGRGRGSYNEQFF. CDR3 DNA sequence: TGTGCCAGCAGTTTAGGGAGGGGGCGAGGCTCCTACAATGAGCAGTTCTTC.

This clonotype was counted only a few times. This chain uses TRBV20-1 with TRBJ2-5, with D perhaps TRBD2 (6 bases). Germline V gene lookup returns CDR1 DFQATT and CDR2 SNEGSKA (reference sequence). There are 13 residues in the CDR3. Deletions cut 6 bases from V and 2 bases from J, with 13 bases between. The CDR3 loop is CSANRDLQETQYF. The CDR3 region has the DNA TGCAGTGCCAACCGGGACTTACAAGAGACCCAGTACTTC.

The CDR3 sequence is CASSSGGRGSYEQYF. The DNA of the CDR3 is TGTGCCAGCAGCTCCGGTGGGAGGGGCTCCTACGAGCAGTACTTC. The V and J genes are TRBV5-6 and TRBJ2-7; 7 bases match TRBD2. V trimming: 3 bases; J trimming: 0 bases; junction bases outside the gene matches: 6. This CDR3 is 15 amino acids long. Germline loops: CDR1 SGHDT, CDR2 YYEEEE.

The chain recombines TRBV12-3 or TRBV12-4 with TRBJ2-2; D ambiguous. Trimming pared 6 bases from V and 6 bases from J, leaving 14 bases between. This CDR3 comprises 14 residues. CDR3 in DNA: TGTGCCAGCAGGTACGGGTCGGATCCCGGGGAGCTGTTTTTT. Residues: CASRYGSDPGELFF.

This rearrangement joins TRBV7-6 to TRBJ2-2; D might be TRBD2 (6 bases). Trimming pared 1 base from V and 0 bases from J, leaving 15 bases between. CDR3 length: 18 residues. Germline-derived CDR1 and CDR2 are SGHVS and FNYEAQ. This CDR3 is CASSLVWRPGANTGELFF. The CDR3 nucleotides read TGTGCCAGCAGCTTAGTTTGGCGGCCGGGGGCGAACACCGGGGAGCTGTTTTTT.

The chain has TRBV4-2 and TRBJ2-7, with TRBD1 identical over 9 bases. The CDR3 is made up of 14 amino acids. V trimming: 1 base; J trimming: 5 bases; junction bases outside the gene matches: 3. The germline gives CDR1 LGHNA, CDR2 YNFKEQ. CDR3 protein: CASSQAGQGNEQYF. CDR3 DNA sequence: TGTGCCAGCAGCCAAGCGGGACAGGGAAACGAGCAGTACTTC.

This clonotype was counted between two and nine times. DNA for the CDR3: TGTGCCACCAGCAGAAGACAGGCTAGCACAGATACGCAGTATTTT. This translates into CATSRRQASTDTQYF. The chain combines TRBV15 with TRBJ2-3, with D possibly being TRBD1 (6 bases). Looked up from germline, CDR1 is LNHNV and CDR2 is YYDKDF (reference sequence). CDR3 length: 15 amino acids. Trimming took 2 bases from V and 0 from J, leaving 9 bases between them.